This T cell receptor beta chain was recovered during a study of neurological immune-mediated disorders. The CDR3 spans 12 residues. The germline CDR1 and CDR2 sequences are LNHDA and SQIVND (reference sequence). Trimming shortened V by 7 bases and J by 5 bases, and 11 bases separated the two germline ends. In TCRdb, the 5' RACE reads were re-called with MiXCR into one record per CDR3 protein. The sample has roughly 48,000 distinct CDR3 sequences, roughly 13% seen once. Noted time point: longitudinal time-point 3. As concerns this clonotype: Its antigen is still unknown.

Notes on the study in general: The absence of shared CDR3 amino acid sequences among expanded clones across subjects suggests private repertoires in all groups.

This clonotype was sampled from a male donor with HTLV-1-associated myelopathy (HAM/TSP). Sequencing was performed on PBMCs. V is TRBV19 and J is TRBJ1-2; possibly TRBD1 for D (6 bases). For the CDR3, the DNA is TGTGCCAGTAAGGGGGACGAATATGGCTACACCTTC. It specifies CASKGDEYGYTF.